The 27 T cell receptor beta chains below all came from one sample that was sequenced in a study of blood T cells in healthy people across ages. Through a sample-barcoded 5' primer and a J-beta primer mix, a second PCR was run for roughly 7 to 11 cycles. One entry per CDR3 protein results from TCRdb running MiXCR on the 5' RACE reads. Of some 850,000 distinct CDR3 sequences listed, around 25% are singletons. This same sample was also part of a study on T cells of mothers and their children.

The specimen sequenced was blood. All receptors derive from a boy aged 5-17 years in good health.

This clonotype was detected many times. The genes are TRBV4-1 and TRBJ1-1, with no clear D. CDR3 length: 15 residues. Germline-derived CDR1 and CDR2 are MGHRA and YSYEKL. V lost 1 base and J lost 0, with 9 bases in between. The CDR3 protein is CASSQGGAMNTEAFF. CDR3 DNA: TGCGCCAGCAGCCAAGGGGGAGCTATGAACACTGAAGCTTTCTTT.

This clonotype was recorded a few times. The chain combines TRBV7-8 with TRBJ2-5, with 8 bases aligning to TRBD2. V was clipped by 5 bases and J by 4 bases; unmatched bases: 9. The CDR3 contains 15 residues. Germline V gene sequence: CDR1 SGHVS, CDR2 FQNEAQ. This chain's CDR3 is CASSPSQAGGETQYF. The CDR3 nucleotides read TGTGCCAGCAGCCCCTCCCAGGCGGGAGGAGAGACCCAGTACTTC.

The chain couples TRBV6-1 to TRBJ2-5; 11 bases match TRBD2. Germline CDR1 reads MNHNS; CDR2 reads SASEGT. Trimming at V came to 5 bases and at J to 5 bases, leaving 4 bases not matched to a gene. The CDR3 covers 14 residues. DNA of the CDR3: TGTGCCAGCAGTCCTAGACTAGCGGGGGAGACCCAGTACTTC. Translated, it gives CASSPRLAGETQYF.

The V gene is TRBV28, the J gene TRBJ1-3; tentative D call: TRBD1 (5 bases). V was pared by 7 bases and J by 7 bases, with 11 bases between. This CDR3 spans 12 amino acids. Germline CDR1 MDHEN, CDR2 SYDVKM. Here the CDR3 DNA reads TGTGCCAGCATAAGGTGGGGGAACACCATATATTTT. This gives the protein CASIRWGNTIYF.

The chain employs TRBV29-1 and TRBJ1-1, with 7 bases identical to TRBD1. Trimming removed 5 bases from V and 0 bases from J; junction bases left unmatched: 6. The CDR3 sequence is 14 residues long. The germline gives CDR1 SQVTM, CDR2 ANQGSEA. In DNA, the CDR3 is TGCAGCGTTAGGCAGGGGGGGATGAACACTGAAGCTTTCTTT. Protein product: CSVRQGGMNTEAFF.

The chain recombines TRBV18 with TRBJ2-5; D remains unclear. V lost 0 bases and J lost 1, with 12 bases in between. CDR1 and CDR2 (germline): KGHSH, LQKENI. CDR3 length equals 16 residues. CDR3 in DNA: TGTGCCAGCTCACCACCGGACCGGGCCGCCCAAGAGACCCAGTACTTC. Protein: CASSPPDRAAQETQYF.

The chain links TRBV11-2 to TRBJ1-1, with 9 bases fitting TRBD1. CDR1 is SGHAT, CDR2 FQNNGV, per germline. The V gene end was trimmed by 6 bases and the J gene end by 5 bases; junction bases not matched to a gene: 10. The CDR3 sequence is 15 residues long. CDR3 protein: CASSHPQGAKTEAFF. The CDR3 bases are TGTGCCAGCAGTCATCCACAGGGGGCGAAGACTGAAGCTTTCTTT.

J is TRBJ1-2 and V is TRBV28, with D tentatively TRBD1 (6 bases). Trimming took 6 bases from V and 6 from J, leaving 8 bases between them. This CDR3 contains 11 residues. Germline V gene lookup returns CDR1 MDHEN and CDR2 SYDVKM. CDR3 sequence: CASRSGDGYTF. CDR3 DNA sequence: TGTGCCAGCAGATCAGGGGATGGCTACACCTTC.

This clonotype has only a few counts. The CDR3 here is CASSPSHTGAGTDTQYF. The CDR3 DNA follows: TGTGCCAGCAGTCCCTCTCACACAGGGGCGGGCACAGATACGCAGTATTTT. The chain employs TRBV28 and TRBJ2-3; 7 nucleotides align to TRBD1. With 5 bases clipped from V and 1 base from J, the junction kept 12 bases outside the gene matches. CDR1 and CDR2 (germline): MDHEN, SYDVKM. The CDR3 totals 17 residues. Complete variable domain (other parts from reference TRBV28 and TRBJ2-3): DVKVTQSSRYLVKRTGEKVFLECVQDMDHENMFWYRQDPGLGLRLIYFSYDVKMKEKGDIPEGYSVSREKKERFSLILESASTNQTSMYLCASSPSHTGAGTDTQYFGPGTRLTVL.

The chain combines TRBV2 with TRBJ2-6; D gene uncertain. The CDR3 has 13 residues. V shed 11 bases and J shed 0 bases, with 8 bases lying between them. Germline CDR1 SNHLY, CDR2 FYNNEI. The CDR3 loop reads CALRVSGANVLTF. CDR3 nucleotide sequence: TGTGCCCTGCGAGTCTCTGGGGCCAACGTCCTGACTTTC.

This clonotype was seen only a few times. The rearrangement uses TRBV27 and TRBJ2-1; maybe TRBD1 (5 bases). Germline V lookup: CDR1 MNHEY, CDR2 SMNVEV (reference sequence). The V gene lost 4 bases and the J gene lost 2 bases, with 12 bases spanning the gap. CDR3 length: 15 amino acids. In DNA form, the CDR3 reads TGTGCCAGCAGTTGGGGCAGGGCGACCTACAATGAGCAGTTCTTC. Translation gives CASSWGRATYNEQFF.

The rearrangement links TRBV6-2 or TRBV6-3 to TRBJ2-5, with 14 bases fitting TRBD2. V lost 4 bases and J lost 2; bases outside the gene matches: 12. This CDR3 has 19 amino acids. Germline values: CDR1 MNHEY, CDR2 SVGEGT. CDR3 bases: TGTGCCAGCAGTTTCGACTCTGGACTAGCGGGGGGACAACAAGAGACCCAGTACTTC. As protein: CASSFDSGLAGGQQETQYF.

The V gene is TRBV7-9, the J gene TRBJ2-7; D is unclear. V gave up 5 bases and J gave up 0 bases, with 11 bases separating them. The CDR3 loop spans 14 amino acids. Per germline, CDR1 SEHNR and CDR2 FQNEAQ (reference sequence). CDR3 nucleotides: TGTGCCAGCAGCCGCGTCGGGTTCTCCTACGAGCAGTACTTC. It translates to CASSRVGFSYEQYF.

Here the CDR3 reads CAWSPWDVYEQYF. DNA for the CDR3: TGTGCCTGGAGTCCGTGGGACGTATACGAGCAGTACTTC. The chain links TRBV30 to TRBJ2-7; the D gene could be TRBD1 or TRBD2 (5 bases each). Looked up from germline, CDR1 is GTSNPN and CDR2 is SVGIG (reference sequence). This CDR3 is 13 amino acids long. The germline V and J ends were trimmed by 2 bases and 4 bases, with 12 bases remaining between them.

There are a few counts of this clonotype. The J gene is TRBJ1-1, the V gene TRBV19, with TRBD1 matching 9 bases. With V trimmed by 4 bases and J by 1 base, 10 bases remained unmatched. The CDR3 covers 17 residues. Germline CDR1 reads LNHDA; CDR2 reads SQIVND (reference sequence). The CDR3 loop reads CASSSGTGRSTNTEAFF. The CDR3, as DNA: TGTGCCAGTAGTAGTGGGACAGGGAGGTCAACGAACACTGAAGCTTTCTTT. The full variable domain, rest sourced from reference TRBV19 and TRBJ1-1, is DGGITQSPKYLFRKEGQNVTLSCEQNLNHDAMYWYRQDPGQGLRLIYYSQIVNDFQKGDIAEGYSVSREKKESFPLTVTSAQKNPTAFYLCASSSGTGRSTNTEAFFGQGTRLTVV.

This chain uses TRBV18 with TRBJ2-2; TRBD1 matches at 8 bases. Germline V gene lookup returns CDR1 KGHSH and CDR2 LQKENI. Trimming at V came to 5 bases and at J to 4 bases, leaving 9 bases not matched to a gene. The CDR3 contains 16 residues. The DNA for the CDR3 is TGTGCCAGCTCAATAACCGGACAGGGATCCACCGGGGAGCTGTTTTTT. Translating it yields CASSITGQGSTGELFF.

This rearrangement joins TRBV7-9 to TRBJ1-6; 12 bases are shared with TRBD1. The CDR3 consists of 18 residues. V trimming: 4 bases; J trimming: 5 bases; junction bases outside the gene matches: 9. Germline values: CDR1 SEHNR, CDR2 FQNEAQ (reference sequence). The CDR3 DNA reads TGTGCCAGCAGCTCCGGGACAGGGGGCGCGACGGATAATTCACCCCTCCACTTT. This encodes CASSSGTGGATDNSPLHF.

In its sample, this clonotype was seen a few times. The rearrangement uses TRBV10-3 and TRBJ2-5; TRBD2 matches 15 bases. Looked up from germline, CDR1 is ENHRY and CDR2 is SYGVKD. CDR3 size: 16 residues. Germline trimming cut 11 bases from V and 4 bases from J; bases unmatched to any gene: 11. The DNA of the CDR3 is TGTGCCGTATCCGGGACTAGCGGGGGGTCGGGAGAGACCCAGTACTTC. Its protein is CAVSGTSGGSGETQYF.

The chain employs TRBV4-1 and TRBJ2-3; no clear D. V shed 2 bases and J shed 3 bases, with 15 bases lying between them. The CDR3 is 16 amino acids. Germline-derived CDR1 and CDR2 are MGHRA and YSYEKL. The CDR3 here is CASSQKWAGPTDTQYF. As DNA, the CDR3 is TGCGCCAGCAGCCAAAAGTGGGCAGGTCCTACAGATACGCAGTATTTT.

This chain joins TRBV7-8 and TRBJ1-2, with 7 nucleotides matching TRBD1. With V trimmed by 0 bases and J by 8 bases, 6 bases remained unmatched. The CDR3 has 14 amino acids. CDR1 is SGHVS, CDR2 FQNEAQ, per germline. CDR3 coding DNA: TGTGCCAGCAGCTTAGCGACAGGGATAGGCGGCTACACCTTC. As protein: CASSLATGIGGYTF. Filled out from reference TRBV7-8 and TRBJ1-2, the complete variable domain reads GAGVSQSPRYKVAKRGQDVALRCDPISGHVSLFWYQQALGQGPEFLTYFQNEAQLDKSGLPSDRFFAERPEGSVSTLKIQRTQQEDSAVYLCASSLATGIGGYTFGSGTRLTVV.

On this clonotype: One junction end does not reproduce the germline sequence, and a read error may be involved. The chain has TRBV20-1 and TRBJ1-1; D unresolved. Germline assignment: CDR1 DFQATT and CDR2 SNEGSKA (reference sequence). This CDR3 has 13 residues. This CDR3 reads CSASGTRNTGAFF. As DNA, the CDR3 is TGCAGTGCTAGCGGTACCCGGAACACTGGAGCTTTCTTT.

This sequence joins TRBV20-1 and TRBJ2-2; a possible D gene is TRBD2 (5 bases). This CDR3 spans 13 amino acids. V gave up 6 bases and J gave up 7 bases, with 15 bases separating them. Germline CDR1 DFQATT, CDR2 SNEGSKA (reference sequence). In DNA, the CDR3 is TGCAGTGCCAAGCCCCCTAGCAGCGGGGAGCTGTTTTTT. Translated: CSAKPPSSGELFF.

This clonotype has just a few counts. The CDR3 nucleotides read TGTGCCATCAGTCTCCGGACAGGGGGATTTGGCGGGGAGCTGTTTTTT. The encoded protein is CAISLRTGGFGGELFF. This chain uses TRBV10-3 with TRBJ2-2; 10 bases fit TRBD1. The CDR3 contains 16 residues. With V trimmed by 5 bases and J by 7 bases, 10 bases remained unmatched. CDR1 and CDR2 from the germline V gene are ENHRY and SYGVKD.

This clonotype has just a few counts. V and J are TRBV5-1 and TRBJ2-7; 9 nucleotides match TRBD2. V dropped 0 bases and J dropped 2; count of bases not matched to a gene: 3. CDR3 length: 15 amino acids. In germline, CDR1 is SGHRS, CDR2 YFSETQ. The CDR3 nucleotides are TGCGCCAGCAGCTTGGTAGCGGGGGCCCCCTACGAGCAGTACTTC. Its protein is CASSLVAGAPYEQYF. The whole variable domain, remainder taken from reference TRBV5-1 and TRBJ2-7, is KAGVTQTPRYLIKTRGQQVTLSCSPISGHRSVSWYQQTPGQGLQFLFEYFSETQRNKGNFPGRFSGRQFSNSRSEMNVSTLELGDSALYLCASSLVAGAPYEQYFGPGTRLTVT.

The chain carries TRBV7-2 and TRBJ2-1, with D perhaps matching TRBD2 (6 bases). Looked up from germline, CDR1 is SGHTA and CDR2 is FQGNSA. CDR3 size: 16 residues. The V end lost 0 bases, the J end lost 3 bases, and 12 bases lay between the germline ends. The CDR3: CASSLAGEAGYNEQFF. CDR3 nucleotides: TGTGCCAGCAGCTTAGCGGGGGAGGCTGGCTACAATGAGCAGTTCTTC.

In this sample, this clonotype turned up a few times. CDR3 in amino acids: CASSRVHRTGTAGGEKLFF. The CDR3 DNA sequence: TGTGCCAGCAGCCGCGTCCACAGGACAGGGACCGCCGGTGGGGAAAAACTGTTTTTT. J is TRBJ1-4 and V is TRBV6-1; TRBD1 aligns across 8 bases. The CDR3 runs 19 residues. The V segment lost 6 bases and the J segment 8 bases; nucleotides outside the gene matches: 23. The germline gives CDR1 MNHNS, CDR2 SASEGT.

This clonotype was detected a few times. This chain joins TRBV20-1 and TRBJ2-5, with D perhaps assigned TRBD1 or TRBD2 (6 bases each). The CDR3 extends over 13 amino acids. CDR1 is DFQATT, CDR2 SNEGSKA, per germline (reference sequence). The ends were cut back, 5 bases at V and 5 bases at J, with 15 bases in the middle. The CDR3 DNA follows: TGCAGTGCTCCATGGGGGGCTCAGGAGACCCAGTACTTC. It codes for CSAPWGAQETQYF.